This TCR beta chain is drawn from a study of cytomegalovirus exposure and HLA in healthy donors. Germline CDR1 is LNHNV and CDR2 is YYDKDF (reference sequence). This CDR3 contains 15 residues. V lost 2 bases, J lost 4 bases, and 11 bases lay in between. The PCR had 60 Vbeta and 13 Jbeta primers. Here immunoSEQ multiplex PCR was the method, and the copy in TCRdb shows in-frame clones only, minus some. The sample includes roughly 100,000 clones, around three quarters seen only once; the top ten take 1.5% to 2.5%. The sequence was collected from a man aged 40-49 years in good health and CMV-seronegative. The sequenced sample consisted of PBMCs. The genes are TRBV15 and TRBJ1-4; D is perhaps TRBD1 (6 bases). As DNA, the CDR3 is TGTGCCACCAGCAGACGGGACACAATTAATGAAAAACTGTTTTTT. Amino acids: CATSRRDTINEKLFF.